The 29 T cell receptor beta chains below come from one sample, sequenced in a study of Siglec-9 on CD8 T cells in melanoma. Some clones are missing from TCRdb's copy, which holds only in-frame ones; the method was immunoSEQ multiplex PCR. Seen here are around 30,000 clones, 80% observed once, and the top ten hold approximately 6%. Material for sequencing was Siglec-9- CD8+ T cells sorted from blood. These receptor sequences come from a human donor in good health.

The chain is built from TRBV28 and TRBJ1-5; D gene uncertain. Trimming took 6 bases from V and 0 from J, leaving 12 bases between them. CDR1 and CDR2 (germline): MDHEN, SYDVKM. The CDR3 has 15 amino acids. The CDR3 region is CASRIIYNSNQPQHF. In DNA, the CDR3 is TGTGCCAGCAGGATAATATATAATAGCAATCAGCCCCAGCATTTT.

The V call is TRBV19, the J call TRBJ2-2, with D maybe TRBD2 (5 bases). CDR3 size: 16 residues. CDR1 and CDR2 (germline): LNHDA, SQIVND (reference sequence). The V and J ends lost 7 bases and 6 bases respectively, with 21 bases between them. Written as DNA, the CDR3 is TGTGCCAGTACTCCGACGGACTCCCCATCAGCCGGGGAGCTGTTTTTT. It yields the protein CASTPTDSPSAGELFF.

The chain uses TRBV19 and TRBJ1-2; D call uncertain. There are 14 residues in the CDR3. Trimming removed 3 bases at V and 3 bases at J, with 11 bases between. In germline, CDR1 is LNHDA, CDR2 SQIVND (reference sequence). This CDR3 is CASSIALLDYGYTF. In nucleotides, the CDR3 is TGTGCCAGTAGTATCGCCTTACTGGACTATGGCTACACCTTC.

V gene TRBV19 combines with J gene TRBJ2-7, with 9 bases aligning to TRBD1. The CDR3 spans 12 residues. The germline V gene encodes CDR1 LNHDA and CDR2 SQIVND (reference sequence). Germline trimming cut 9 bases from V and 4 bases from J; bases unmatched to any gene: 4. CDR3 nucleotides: TGTGCCAGCGGACAGGGGTTTTACGAGCAGTACTTC. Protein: CASGQGFYEQYF.

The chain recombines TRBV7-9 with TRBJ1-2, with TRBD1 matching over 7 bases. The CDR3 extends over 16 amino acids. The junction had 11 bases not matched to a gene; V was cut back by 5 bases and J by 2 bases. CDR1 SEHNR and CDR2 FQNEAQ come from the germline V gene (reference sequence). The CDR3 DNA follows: TGTGCCAGCAGCCGAACCAGACAGGGCAAGAACTATGGCTACACCTTC. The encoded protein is CASSRTRQGKNYGYTF.

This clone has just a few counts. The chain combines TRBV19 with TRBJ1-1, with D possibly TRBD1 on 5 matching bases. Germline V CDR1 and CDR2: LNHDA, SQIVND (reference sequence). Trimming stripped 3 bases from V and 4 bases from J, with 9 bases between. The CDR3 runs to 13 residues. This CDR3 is CASSIGTVTEAFF. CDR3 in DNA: TGTGCCAGTAGTATTGGGACGGTCACTGAAGCTTTCTTT.

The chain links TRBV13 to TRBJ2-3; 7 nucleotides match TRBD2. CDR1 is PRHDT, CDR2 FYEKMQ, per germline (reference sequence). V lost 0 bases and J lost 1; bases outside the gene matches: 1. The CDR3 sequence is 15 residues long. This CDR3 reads CASSLGSGGTDTQYF. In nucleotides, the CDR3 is TGTGCCAGCAGCTTAGGGAGCGGGGGCACAGATACGCAGTATTTT.

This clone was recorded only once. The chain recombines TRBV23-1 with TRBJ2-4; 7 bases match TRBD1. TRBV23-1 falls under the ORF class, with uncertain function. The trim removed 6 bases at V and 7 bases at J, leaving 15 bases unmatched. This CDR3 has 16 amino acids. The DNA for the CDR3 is TGCGCCAGCAGGTACGACAGGGTTATGAGAAAGAACATTCAGTACTTC. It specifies CASRYDRVMRKNIQYF.

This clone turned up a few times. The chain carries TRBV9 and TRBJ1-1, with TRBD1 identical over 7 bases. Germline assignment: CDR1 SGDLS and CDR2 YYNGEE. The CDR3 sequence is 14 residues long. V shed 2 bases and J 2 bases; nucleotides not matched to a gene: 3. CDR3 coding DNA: TGTGCCAGCAGCGTGGGACAGTCTAACACTGAAGCTTTCTTT. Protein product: CASSVGQSNTEAFF.

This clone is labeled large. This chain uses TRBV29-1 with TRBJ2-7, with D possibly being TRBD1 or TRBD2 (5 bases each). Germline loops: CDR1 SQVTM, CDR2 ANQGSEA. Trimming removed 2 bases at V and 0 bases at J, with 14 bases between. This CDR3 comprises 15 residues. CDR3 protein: CSVELIGASSYEQYF. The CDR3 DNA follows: TGCAGCGTTGAATTGATCGGGGCGAGCTCCTACGAGCAGTACTTC.

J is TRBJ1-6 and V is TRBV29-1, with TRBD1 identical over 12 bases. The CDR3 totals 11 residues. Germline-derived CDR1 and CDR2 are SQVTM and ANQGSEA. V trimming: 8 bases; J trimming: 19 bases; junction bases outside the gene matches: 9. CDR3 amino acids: CSNDGTGGVHF. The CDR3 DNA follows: TGCAGCAACGACGGGACAGGGGGCGTTCACTTT.

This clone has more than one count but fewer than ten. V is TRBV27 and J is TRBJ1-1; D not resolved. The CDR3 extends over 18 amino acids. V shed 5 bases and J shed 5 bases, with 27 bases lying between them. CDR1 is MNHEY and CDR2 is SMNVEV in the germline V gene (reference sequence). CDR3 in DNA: TGTGCCAGCAGTCCCTTTCTGAGCCTCATACGGGGTGAAACTGAAGCTTTCTTT. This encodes CASSPFLSLIRGETEAFF.

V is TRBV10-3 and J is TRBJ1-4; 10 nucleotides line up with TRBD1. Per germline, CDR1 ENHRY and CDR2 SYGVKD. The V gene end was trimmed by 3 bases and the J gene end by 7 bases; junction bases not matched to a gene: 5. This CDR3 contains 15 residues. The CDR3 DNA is TGTGCCATCAGTGAACGGACAGGGGGGGGTGAAAAACTGTTTTTT. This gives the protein CAISERTGGGEKLFF.

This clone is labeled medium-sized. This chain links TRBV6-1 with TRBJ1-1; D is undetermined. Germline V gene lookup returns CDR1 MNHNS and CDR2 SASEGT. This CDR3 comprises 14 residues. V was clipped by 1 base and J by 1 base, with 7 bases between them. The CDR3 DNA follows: TGTGCCAGCAGTGAAGGGTCAGAGAACACTGAAGCTTTCTTT. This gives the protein CASSEGSENTEAFF.

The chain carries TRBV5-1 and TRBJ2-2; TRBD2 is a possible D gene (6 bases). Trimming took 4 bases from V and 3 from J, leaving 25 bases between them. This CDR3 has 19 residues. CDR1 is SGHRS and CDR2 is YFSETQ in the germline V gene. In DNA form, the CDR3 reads TGCGCCAGCAGCCGCCCCTGGGTCCGGGGAGGAAAAGACACCGGGGAGCTGTTTTTT. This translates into CASSRPWVRGGKDTGELFF.

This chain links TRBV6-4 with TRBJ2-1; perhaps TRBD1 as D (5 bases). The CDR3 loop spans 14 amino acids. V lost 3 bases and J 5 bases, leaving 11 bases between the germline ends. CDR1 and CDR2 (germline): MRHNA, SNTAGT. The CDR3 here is CASSEGQGHNEQFF. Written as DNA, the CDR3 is TGTGCCAGCAGTGAGGGGCAGGGTCACAATGAGCAGTTCTTC.

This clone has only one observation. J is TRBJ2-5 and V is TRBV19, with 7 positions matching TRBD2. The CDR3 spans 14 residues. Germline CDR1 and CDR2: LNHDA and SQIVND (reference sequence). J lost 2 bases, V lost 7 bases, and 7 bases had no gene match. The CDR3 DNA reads TGTGCCAGTACGGGGGGACCCCTACAAGAGACCCAGTACTTC. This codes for CASTGGPLQETQYF.

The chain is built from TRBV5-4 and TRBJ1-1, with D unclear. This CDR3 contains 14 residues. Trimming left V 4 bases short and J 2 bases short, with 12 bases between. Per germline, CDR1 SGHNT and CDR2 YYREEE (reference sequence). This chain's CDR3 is CASSQNGPNTEAFF. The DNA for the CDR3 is TGTGCCAGCAGCCAGAACGGGCCTAACACTGAAGCTTTCTTT.

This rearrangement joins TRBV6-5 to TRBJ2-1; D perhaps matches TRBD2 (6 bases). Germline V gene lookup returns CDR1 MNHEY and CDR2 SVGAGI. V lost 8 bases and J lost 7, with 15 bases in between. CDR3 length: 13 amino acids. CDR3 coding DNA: TGTGCCAGCGGGGGACTGCTGAAGAATGAGCAGTTCTTC. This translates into CASGGLLKNEQFF.

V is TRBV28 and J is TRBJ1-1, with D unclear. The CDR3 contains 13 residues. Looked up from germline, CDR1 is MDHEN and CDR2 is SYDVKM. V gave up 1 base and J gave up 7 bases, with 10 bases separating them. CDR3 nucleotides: TGTGCCAGCAGTTTATTTCGCGCTCTTGAAGCTTTCTTT. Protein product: CASSLFRALEAFF. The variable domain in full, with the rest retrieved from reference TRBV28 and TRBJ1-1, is DVKVTQSSRYLVKRTGEKVFLECVQDMDHENMFWYRQDPGLGLRLIYFSYDVKMKEKGDIPEGYSVSREKKERFSLILESASTNQTSMYLCASSLFRALEAFFGQGTRLTVV.

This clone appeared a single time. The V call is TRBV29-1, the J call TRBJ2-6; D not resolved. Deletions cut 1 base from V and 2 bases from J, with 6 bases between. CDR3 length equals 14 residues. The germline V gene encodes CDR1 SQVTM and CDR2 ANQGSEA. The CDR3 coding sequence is TGCAGCGTTGAAGGTACGGCTGGGGCCAACGTCCTGACTTTC. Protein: CSVEGTAGANVLTF.

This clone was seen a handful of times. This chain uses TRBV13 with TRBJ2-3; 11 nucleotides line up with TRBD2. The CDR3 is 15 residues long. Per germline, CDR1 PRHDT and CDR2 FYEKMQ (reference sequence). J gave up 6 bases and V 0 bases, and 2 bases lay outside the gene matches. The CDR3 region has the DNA TGTGCCAGCAGCTTAGGGGGGACTAGCGGTGATACGCAGTATTTT. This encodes CASSLGGTSGDTQYF.

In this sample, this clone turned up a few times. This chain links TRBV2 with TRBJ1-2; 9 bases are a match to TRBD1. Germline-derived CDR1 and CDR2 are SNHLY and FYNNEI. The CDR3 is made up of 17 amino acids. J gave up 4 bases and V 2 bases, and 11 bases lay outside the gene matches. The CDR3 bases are TGTGCCAGCAGTGAAACTGATGGGGGACAGGGACCCTATGGCTACACCTTC. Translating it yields CASSETDGGQGPYGYTF.

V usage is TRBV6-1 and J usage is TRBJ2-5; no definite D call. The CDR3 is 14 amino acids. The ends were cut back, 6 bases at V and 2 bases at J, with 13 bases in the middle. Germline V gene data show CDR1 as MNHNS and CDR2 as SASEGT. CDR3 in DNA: TGTGCCAGCAGCTTACATAATCTGCAAGAGACCCAGTACTTC. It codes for CASSLHNLQETQYF.

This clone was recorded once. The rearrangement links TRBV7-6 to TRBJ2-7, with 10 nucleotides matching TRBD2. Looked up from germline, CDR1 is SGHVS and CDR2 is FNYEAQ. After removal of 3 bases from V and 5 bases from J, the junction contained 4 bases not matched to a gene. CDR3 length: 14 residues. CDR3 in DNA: TGTGCCAGCAGCTTTAACCTAGCGGGGGACGAGCAGTACTTC. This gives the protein CASSFNLAGDEQYF. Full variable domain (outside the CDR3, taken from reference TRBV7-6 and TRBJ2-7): GAGVSQSPRYKVTKRGQDVALRCDPISGHVSLYWYRQALGQGPEFLTYFNYEAQQDKSGLPNDRFSAERPEGSISTLTIQRTEQRDSAMYRCASSFNLAGDEQYFGPGTRLTVT.

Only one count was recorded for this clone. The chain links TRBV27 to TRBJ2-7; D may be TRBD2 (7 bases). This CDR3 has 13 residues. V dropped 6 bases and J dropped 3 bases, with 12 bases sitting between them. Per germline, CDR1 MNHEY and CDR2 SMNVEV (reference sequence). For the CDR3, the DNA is TGTGCCAGCAGCCTAGGGGGGGGCTACGAGCAGTACTTC. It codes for CASSLGGGYEQYF.

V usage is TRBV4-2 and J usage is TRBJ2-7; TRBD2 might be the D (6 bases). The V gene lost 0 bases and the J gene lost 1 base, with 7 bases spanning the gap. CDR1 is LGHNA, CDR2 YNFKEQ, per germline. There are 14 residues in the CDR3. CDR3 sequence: CASSQEEGSYEQYF. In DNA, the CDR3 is TGTGCCAGCAGCCAAGAGGAGGGATCCTACGAGCAGTACTTC.

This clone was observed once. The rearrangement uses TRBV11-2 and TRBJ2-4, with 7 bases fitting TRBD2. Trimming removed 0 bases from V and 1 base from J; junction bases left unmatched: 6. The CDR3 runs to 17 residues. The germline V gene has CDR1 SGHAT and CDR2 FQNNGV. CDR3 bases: TGTGCCAGCAGCTTAGAGTTAGCGGGCAGGGCCAAAAACATTCAGTACTTC. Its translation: CASSLELAGRAKNIQYF.

CDR3 DNA: TGTGCCAGCAGCTTGGGTGTTGGGATCAATGAAAAACTGTTTTTT. Its translation is CASSLGVGINEKLFF. The chain employs TRBV5-5 and TRBJ1-4; D gene ambiguous. The germline V gene has CDR1 SGHKS and CDR2 YYEKEE (reference sequence). V was cut by 0 bases and J by 5 bases, with 11 bases left in between. This CDR3 region has 15 residues.